The 19 T cell receptor beta chains below all came from one sample that was sequenced in a study of regulatory T cells in long-lasting Graves disease. Arm-PCR of CDR3 regions and iRepertoire HTBI primers were the basis on which TCR beta libraries were built. MiXCR, applied by TCRdb to the multiplex PCR reads, yields one record per CDR3 protein. This table holds roughly 500,000 distinct CDR3 sequences, 13% found once. Sample time point: newly diagnosed GD, antithyroid drugs for less than 3 months. The TCR library was made from RNA that had been extracted from PBMCs in TRIzol. The data were also submitted as part of a second study, on T cells in Graves' hyperthyroidism and ophthalmopathy.

This specimen consisted of peripheral blood mononuclear cells (PBMCs), obtained at new diagnosis, from a patient treated with antithyroid drugs. All receptors derive from a man under 40 with Graves disease.

This clonotype was detected many times. The gene calls are TRBV27 and TRBJ1-1; D possibly corresponds to TRBD1 (5 bases). Germline CDR1 reads MNHEY; CDR2 reads SMNVEV (reference sequence). The CDR3 spans 13 residues. Trimming cost V 5 bases and J 10 bases, with 17 bases left between them. This CDR3 reads CASSPRGGASAFF. CDR3 DNA: TGTGCCAGCAGTCCCCGCGGGGGTGCGTCAGCTTTCTTT.

The chain couples TRBV19 to TRBJ1-2, with D possibly matching TRBD1 (6 bases). Germline assignment: CDR1 LNHDA and CDR2 SQIVND (reference sequence). Between the trimmed V and J ends, which lost 11 bases and 8 bases, there was a span of 21 bases. The CDR3 runs to 13 residues. In DNA, the CDR3 is TGTGCCGCGGGCCCCGAGGGGGTCTACGGCTACACCTTC. Residues: CAAGPEGVYGYTF.

This chain connects TRBV6-1 to TRBJ2-4; the D is unclear. The germline gives CDR1 MNHNS, CDR2 SASEGT. The V end was cut by 1 base, the J end by 0 bases, with 7 bases between. This CDR3 is 15 amino acids long. CDR3 in DNA: TGTGCCAGCAGTGAAGTAAGGGAAGCCAAAAACATTCAGTACTTC. Protein product: CASSEVREAKNIQYF.

CDR3 region: CSVEGVVDRGERDTLEQYF. CDR3 in DNA: TGCAGCGTTGAAGGGGTCGTGGACAGGGGGGAGCGGGACACTCTCGAGCAGTACTTC. The gene calls are TRBV29-1 and TRBJ2-7; 10 bases fit TRBD1. The germline V gene has CDR1 SQVTM and CDR2 ANQGSEA. The CDR3 is 19 residues long. V lost 1 base and J lost 6; bases outside the gene matches: 21.

This clonotype was recorded only once. The rearrangement links TRBV5-1 to TRBJ2-1; D is possibly TRBD2 (6 bases). The length of the CDR3 is 15 residues. Germline V gene sequence: CDR1 SGHRS, CDR2 YFSETQ. V lost 0 bases and J lost 7, with 14 bases in between. CDR3 region: CASSLEGGRGNEQFF. The CDR3 DNA sequence: TGCGCCAGCAGCTTGGAAGGAGGGAGAGGAAATGAGCAGTTCTTC.

Ten or more counts support this clonotype. The V and J genes are TRBV11-3 and TRBJ2-5; 7 bases match TRBD2. Germline CDR1 SGHNT, CDR2 YENEEA. This CDR3 contains 13 residues. J was trimmed by 5 bases and V by 4 bases; bases with no gene match: 4. CDR3 in DNA: TGTGCCAGCAGCTACCGGGAGGAGGAGACCCAGTACTTC. It specifies CASSYREEETQYF.

This clonotype occurred a few times. The rearrangement uses TRBV20-1 and TRBJ2-1, with TRBD2 identical over 14 bases. The V gene's germline CDR1 is DFQATT and CDR2 SNEGSKA (reference sequence). CDR3 size: 18 residues. V lost 6 bases, J lost 2 bases, and 12 bases stayed unmatched. The CDR3 here is CSADAGTSGGPAYNEQFF. The DNA of the CDR3 is TGCAGTGCCGATGCCGGGACTAGCGGGGGTCCAGCCTACAATGAGCAGTTCTTC.

In its sample, this clonotype was seen many times. CDR3 sequence: CASSPRGRITEAFF. CDR3 coding DNA: TGTGCCAGCAGCCCAAGGGGGCGAATCACTGAAGCTTTCTTT. The chain recombines TRBV7-2 with TRBJ1-1, with 7 bases fitting TRBD1. J was trimmed by 4 bases and V by 5 bases; bases with no gene match: 7. This CDR3 comprises 14 residues. Germline CDR1 reads SGHTA; CDR2 reads FQGNSA.

This clonotype was picked up many times. V and J are TRBV12-3 or TRBV12-4 and TRBJ1-5; D is ambiguous. Trimming shortened V by 1 base and J by 1 base, and 8 bases separated the two germline ends. The CDR3 contains 15 residues. The CDR3 DNA sequence: TGTGCCAGCAGTTTAGACGTGGGGAGCAATCAGCCCCAGCATTTT. This encodes CASSLDVGSNQPQHF.

Concerning this clonotype: A read error is possible here, since a much larger clone lies one base away. The chain carries TRBV7-2 and TRBJ2-7; D not certain. Germline lookup yields CDR1 SGHTA and CDR2 FQGNSA. The CDR3 loop spans 14 amino acids. The CDR3 coding sequence is TGTGACAGCAGCTTGGAACCGGATCCCTACGAGCAGTACTTC. Encoded protein: CDSSLEPDPYEQYF.

This clonotype was counted only a few times. The chain joins TRBV20-1 to TRBJ2-5; D might be TRBD1 or TRBD2, each matching 6 bases. Between the trimmed V and J ends, which lost 4 bases and 1 base, there was a span of 16 bases. Germline V gene sequence: CDR1 DFQATT, CDR2 SNEGSKA (reference sequence). CDR3 length: 15 residues. CDR3 sequence reads: CSAKKGWGAQETQYF. CDR3 DNA: TGCAGTGCTAAAAAGGGCTGGGGGGCCCAAGAGACCCAGTACTTC.

This clonotype was seen ten or more times. The genes are TRBV12-3 or TRBV12-4 and TRBJ1-4; 7 nucleotides agree with TRBD1. The CDR3 has 14 amino acids. V shed 1 base, J shed 8 bases, and the junction held 4 bases outside the gene matches. The CDR3 spells CASSLGQGVEKLFF. The CDR3 coding sequence is TGTGCCAGCAGTTTAGGCCAGGGGGTGGAAAAACTGTTTTTT.

This clonotype was detected ten times or more. The chain carries TRBV28 and TRBJ2-5, with D maybe TRBD1 (6 bases). Germline-derived CDR1 and CDR2 are MDHEN and SYDVKM. The ends were cut back, 7 bases at V and 7 bases at J, with 22 bases in the middle. The CDR3 is made up of 15 amino acids. The CDR3 protein is CASNPTGEPSGTQYF. The CDR3 DNA reads as TGTGCCAGCAACCCGACAGGCGAACCCTCCGGGACCCAGTACTTC. The full variable domain, its missing parts supplied by reference TRBV28 and TRBJ2-5, is DVKVTQSSRYLVKRTGEKVFLECVQDMDHENMFWYRQDPGLGLRLIYFSYDVKMKEKGDIPEGYSVSREKKERFSLILESASTNQTSMYLCASNPTGEPSGTQYFGPGTRLLVL.

The J gene is TRBJ1-1, the V gene TRBV25-1; TRBD1 agrees at 7 bases. Trimming took 6 bases from V and 10 from J; bases not matched to a gene: 14. Germline CDR1 and CDR2: MGHDK and SYGVNS. This CDR3 is built from 14 residues. This CDR3 reads CASSELLTGRGAFF. In DNA form, the CDR3 reads TGTGCCAGCAGCGAACTCCTGACAGGGCGAGGAGCTTTCTTT.

This clonotype was detected ten times or more. V and J are TRBV13 and TRBJ2-7; TRBD2 is a possible D gene (5 bases). Germline CDR1 PRHDT, CDR2 FYEKMQ (reference sequence). The CDR3 has 13 residues. V lost 5 bases to trimming and J lost 3 bases, with 11 bases between them. The CDR3 reads CASSTSRDYEQYF. The CDR3 DNA reads as TGTGCCAGCAGCACCTCCCGGGACTACGAGCAGTACTTC.

This clonotype has only one observation. This chain connects TRBV5-1 to TRBJ2-7; 8 bases align to TRBD1. Germline V CDR1 and CDR2: SGHRS, YFSETQ. The CDR3 has 19 amino acids. V shed 3 bases, J shed 4 bases, and the junction held 21 bases outside the gene matches. CDR3: CASSSPRSRQGPPGYEQYF. DNA of the CDR3: TGCGCCAGCAGCTCCCCCCGATCGAGACAGGGGCCCCCAGGGTACGAGCAGTACTTC.

The CDR3 reads CASSESGTKGNEQFF. The CDR3 DNA is TGCGCCAGCAGTGAGTCCGGGACCAAAGGCAATGAGCAGTTCTTC. This sequence joins TRBV10-1 and TRBJ2-1; D may correspond to TRBD1 or TRBD2 (5 bases each). This CDR3 spans 15 amino acids. The V gene lost 0 bases and the J gene lost 6 bases, with 12 bases spanning the gap. Per germline, CDR1 WNHNN and CDR2 SYGVQD (reference sequence).

The table lists this clonotype with a few counts. V is TRBV6-2 or TRBV6-3 and J is TRBJ1-4; no firm D call. Germline V CDR1 and CDR2: MNHEY, SVGEGT. The V end lost 6 bases, the J end lost 2 bases, and 25 bases lay between the germline ends. The CDR3 is 19 amino acids. The CDR3 loop reads CASSTVGSSRGPTNEKLFF. Here the CDR3 DNA reads TGTGCCAGCAGCACTGTAGGGTCGTCCCGCGGCCCCACTAATGAAAAACTGTTTTTT.

The chain carries TRBV5-1 and TRBJ2-7; no clear D. V was shortened by 3 bases and J by 3 bases, with 7 bases between the two germline ends. The CDR3 runs 12 residues. Germline V lookup: CDR1 SGHRS, CDR2 YFSETQ. The CDR3 spells CASSSIFYEQYF. The CDR3 DNA reads TGCGCCAGCAGCTCTATTTTCTACGAGCAGTACTTC.